What follows are 9 T cell receptor beta chains derived from one specimen sequenced in a study of cytomegalovirus exposure and HLA in healthy donors. Amplification used 60 Vbeta primers and 13 Jbeta primers. TCRdb keeps only in-frame clones here, not all; method: immunoSEQ multiplex PCR. Of roughly 110,000 clones in the sample, around 69% were seen once. Input material: PBMCs. These receptor sequences come from a man aged 18 to 30 in good health and CMV-seronegative.

V gene TRBV7-2 combines with J gene TRBJ2-4; D is uncertain. The CDR3 is 19 amino acids. Germline lookup yields CDR1 SGHTA and CDR2 FQGNSA. Deletions cut 0 bases from V and 0 bases from J, with 18 bases between. This CDR3 is CASSLAGSILDLAKNIQYF. The DNA for the CDR3 is TGTGCCAGCAGCTTAGCAGGCTCTATCCTAGACCTAGCCAAAAACATTCAGTACTTC.

The sample holds many counts of this clone. The rearrangement uses TRBV5-6 and TRBJ2-7; maybe TRBD2 (5 bases). Trimming took 4 bases from V and 1 from J, leaving 12 bases between them. The germline CDR1 and CDR2 sequences are SGHDT and YYEEEE. CDR3 length: 14 residues. In nucleotides, the CDR3 is TGTGCCAGCAGCAGGACTGAGGGTTCCTACGAGCAGTACTTC. It yields the protein CASSRTEGSYEQYF.

This chain uses TRBV27 with TRBJ2-3; no firm D call. The V end was cut by 8 bases, the J end by 5 bases, with 14 bases between. This CDR3 spans 13 amino acids. Germline values: CDR1 MNHEY, CDR2 SMNVEV (reference sequence). CDR3 DNA: TGTGCCAGCGGTTGGCCTTCGGGAGATACGCAGTATTTT. Its protein product is CASGWPSGDTQYF.

The CDR3, as DNA: TGTGCCAGCAGCCAAGAGCCAGGCCTGAAGTACGAGCAGTACTTC. This sequence encodes CASSQEPGLKYEQYF. The V call is TRBV4-2, the J call TRBJ2-7; D is unresolved. CDR3 length: 15 residues. CDR1 is LGHNA, CDR2 YNFKEQ, per germline. Deletions cut 0 bases from V and 4 bases from J, with 13 bases between.

The chain employs TRBV27 and TRBJ2-7; 8 positions agree with TRBD1. The CDR3 consists of 16 residues. Germline V gene lookup returns CDR1 MNHEY and CDR2 SMNVEV (reference sequence). J was trimmed by 1 base and V by 2 bases; bases with no gene match: 7. This CDR3 reads CASSLSLGQESYEQYF. CDR3 sequence (DNA): TGTGCCAGCAGTTTAAGCCTGGGACAGGAGTCCTACGAGCAGTACTTC.

The chain recombines TRBV7-9 with TRBJ2-7; D is possibly TRBD2 (5 bases). Per the germline V gene, CDR1 is SEHNR and CDR2 is FQNEAQ (reference sequence). The CDR3 has 13 residues. V lost 4 bases and J 2 bases, leaving 9 bases between the germline ends. CDR3 nucleotide sequence: TGTGCCAGCAGCTCGCCCGGGGCCTACGAGCAGTACTTC. It is translated as CASSSPGAYEQYF.

The chain employs TRBV6-1 and TRBJ1-1; D unclear. CDR3 size: 13 residues. Germline V lookup: CDR1 MNHNS, CDR2 SASEGT. Trimming took off 2 bases at V and 10 bases at J, with 14 bases between the two ends. The CDR3 bases are TGTGCCAGCAGTGAACCGGCCAGAAGCGGAGCTTTCTTT. Amino acids: CASSEPARSGAFF.

The chain joins TRBV2 to TRBJ2-5, with TRBD1 matching 7 bases. There are 13 residues in the CDR3. Germline V gene data show CDR1 as SNHLY and CDR2 as FYNNEI. V dropped 5 bases and J dropped 3; count of bases not matched to a gene: 3. CDR3 bases: TGTGCCAGCAGTTACAGGGGAGAAGAGACCCAGTACTTC. Amino acid sequence: CASSYRGEETQYF.

The sample holds a few counts of this clone. This chain uses TRBV6-5 with TRBJ2-7; D is perhaps TRBD1 (6 bases). The ends were cut back, 6 bases at V and 4 bases at J, with 13 bases in the middle. The germline V gene encodes CDR1 MNHEY and CDR2 SVGAGI. The CDR3 spans 13 residues. CDR3 coding DNA: TGTGCCAGCAGACCAACAGGGAAATACGAGCAGTACTTC. This gives the protein CASRPTGKYEQYF.